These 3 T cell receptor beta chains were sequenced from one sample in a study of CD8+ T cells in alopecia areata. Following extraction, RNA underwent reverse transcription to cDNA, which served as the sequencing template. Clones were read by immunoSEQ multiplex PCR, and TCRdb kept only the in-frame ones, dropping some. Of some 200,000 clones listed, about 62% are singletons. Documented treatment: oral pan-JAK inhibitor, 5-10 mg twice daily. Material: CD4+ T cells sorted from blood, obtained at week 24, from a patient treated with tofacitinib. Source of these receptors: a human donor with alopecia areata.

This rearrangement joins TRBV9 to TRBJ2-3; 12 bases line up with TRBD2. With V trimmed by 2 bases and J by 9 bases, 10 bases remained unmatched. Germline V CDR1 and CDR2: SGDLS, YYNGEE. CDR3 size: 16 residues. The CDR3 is CASSVAGLAGGETQYF. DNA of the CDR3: TGTGCCAGCAGCGTGGCAGGGCTAGCGGGAGGGGAAACGCAGTATTTT.

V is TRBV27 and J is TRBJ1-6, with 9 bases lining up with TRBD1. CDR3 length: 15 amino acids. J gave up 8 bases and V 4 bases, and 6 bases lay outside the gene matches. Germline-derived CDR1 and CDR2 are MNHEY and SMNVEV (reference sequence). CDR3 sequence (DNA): TGTGCCAGCAGTTCCCCGGACAGGGGTGATTCACCCCTCCACTTT. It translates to CASSSPDRGDSPLHF.

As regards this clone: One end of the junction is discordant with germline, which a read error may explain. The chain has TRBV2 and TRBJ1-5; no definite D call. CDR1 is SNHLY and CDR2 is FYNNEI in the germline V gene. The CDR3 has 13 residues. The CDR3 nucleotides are TGTGCCAGTAGTGGTGAGTCGAGACAGCCCCAGCATTTT. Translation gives CASSGESRQPQHF.